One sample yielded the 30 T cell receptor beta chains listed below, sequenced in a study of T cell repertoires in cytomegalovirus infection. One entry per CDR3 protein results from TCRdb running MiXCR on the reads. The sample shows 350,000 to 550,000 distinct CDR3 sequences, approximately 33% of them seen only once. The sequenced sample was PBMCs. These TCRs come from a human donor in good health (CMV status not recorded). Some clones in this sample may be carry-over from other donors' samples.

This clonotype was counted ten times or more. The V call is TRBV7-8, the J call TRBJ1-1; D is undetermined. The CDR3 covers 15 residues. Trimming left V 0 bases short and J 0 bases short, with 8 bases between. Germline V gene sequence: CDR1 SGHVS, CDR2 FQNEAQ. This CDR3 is CASSLAPAVNTEAFF. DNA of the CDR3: TGTGCCAGCAGCTTAGCCCCGGCAGTGAACACTGAAGCTTTCTTT. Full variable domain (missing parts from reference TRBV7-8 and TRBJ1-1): GAGVSQSPRYKVAKRGQDVALRCDPISGHVSLFWYQQALGQGPEFLTYFQNEAQLDKSGLPSDRFFAERPEGSVSTLKIQRTQQEDSAVYLCASSLAPAVNTEAFFGQGTRLTVV.

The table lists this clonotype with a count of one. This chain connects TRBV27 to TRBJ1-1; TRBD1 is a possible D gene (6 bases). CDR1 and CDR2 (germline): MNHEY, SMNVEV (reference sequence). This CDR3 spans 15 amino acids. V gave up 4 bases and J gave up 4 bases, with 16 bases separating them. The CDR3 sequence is CASSSRGWFSTEAFF. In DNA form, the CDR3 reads TGTGCCAGCAGTTCCAGGGGATGGTTTAGCACTGAAGCTTTCTTT.

As DNA, the CDR3 is TGTGCCAGCAGCTTAGTTTCTAGCGGGGGGGCCTACGAGCAGTACTTC. Its translation: CASSLVSSGGAYEQYF. The chain combines TRBV7-9 with TRBJ2-7, with 12 bases identical to TRBD2. Germline CDR1 SEHNR, CDR2 FQNEAQ (reference sequence). The V and J ends lost 1 base and 2 bases, in that order; junction bases with no gene match: 3. This CDR3 has 16 amino acids.

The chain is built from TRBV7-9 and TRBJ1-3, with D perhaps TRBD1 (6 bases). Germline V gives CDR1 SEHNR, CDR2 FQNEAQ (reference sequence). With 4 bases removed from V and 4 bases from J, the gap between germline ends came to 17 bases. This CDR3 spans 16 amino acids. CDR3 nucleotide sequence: TGTGCCAGCAGCTCTCGGGACAAACTACCGGGAAACACCATATATTTT. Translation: CASSSRDKLPGNTIYF. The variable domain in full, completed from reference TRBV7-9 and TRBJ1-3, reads DTGVSQNPRHKITKRGQNVTFRCDPISEHNRLYWYRQTLGQGPEFLTYFQNEAQLEKSRLLSDRFSAERPKGSFSTLEIQRTEQGDSAMYLCASSSRDKLPGNTIYFGEGSWLTVV.

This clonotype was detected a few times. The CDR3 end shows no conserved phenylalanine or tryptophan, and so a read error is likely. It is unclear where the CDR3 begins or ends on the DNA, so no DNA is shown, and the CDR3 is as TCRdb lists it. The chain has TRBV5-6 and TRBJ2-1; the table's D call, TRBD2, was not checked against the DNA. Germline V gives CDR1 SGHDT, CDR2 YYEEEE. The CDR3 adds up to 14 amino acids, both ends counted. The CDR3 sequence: CASFFWPASGGAYI.

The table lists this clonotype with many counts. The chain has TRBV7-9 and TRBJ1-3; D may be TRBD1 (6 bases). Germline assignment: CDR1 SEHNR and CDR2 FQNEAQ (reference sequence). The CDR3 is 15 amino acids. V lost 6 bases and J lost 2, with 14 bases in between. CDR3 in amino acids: CASRETGKTGNTIYF. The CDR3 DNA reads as TGTGCCAGCAGGGAAACAGGGAAGACTGGAAACACCATATATTTT.

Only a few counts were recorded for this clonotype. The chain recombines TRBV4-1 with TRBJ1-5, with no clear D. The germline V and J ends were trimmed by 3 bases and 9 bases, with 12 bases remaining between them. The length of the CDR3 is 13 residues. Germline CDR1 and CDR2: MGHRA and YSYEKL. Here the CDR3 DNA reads TGCGCCAGCAGCCAGGACGGTGAGAGGCCCCAGCATTTT. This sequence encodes CASSQDGERPQHF.

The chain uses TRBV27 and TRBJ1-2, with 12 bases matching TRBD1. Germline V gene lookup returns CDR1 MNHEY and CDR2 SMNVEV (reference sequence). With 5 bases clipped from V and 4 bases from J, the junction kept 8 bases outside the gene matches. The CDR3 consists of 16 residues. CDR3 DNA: TGTGCCAGCAGTCCCGGGACAGGGGGCTCTATCTATGGCTACACCTTC. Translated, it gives CASSPGTGGSIYGYTF.

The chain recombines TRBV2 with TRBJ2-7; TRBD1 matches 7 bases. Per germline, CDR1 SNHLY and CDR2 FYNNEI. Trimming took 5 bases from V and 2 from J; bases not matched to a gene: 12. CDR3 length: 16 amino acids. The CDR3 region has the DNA TGTGCCAGCAGTCGTCCAGAGGACAGGAACACCTACGAGCAGTACTTC. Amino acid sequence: CASSRPEDRNTYEQYF. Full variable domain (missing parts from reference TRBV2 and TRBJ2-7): EPEVTQTPSHQVTQMGQEVILRCVPISNHLYFYWYRQILGQKVEFLVSFYNNEISEKSEIFDDQFSVERPDGSNFTLKIRSTKLEDSAMYFCASSRPEDRNTYEQYFGPGTRLTVT.

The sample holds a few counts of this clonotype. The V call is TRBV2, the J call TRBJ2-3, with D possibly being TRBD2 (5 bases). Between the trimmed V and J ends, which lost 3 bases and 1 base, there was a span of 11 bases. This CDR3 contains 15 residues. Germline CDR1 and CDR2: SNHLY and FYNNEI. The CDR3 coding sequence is TGTGCCAGCAGTGATTACCCTAGCCGCACAGATACGCAGTATTTT. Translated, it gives CASSDYPSRTDTQYF.

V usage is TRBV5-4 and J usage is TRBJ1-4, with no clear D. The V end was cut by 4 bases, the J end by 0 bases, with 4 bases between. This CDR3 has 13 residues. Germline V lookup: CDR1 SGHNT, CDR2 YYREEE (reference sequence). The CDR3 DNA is TGTGCCAGCAGCCAAGCAACTAATGAAAAACTGTTTTTT. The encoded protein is CASSQATNEKLFF.

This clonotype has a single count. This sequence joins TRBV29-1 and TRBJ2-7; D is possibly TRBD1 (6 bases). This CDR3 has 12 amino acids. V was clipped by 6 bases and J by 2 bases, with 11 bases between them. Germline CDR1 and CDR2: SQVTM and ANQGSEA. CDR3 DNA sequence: TGCAGCGTGGGGGACACCACCTACGAGCAGTACTTC. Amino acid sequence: CSVGDTTYEQYF.

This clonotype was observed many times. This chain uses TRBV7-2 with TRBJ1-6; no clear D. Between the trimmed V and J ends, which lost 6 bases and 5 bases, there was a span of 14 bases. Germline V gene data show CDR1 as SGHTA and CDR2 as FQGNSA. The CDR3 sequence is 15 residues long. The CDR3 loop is CASRSLGLNNSPLHF. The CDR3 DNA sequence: TGTGCCAGCAGATCACTTGGGCTTAATAATTCACCCCTCCACTTT.

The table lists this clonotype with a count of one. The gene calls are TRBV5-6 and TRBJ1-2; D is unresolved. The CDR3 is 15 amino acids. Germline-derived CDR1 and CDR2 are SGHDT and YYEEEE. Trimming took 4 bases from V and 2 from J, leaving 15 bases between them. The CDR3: CASSPLDGRNYGYTF. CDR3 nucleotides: TGTGCCAGCAGCCCGCTGGACGGAAGGAACTATGGCTACACCTTC. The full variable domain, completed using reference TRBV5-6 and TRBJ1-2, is DAGVTQSPTHLIKTRGQQVTLRCSPKSGHDTVSWYQQALGQGPQFIFQYYEEEERQRGNFPDRFSGHQFPNYSSELNVNALLLGDSALYLCASSPLDGRNYGYTFGSGTRLTVV.

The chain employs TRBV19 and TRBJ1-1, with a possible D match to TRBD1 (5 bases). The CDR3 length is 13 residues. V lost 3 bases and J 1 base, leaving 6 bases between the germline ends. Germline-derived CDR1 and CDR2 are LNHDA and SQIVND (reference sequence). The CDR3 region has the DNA TGTGCCAGTAGTATGGGGACGAACACTGAAGCTTTCTTT. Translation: CASSMGTNTEAFF. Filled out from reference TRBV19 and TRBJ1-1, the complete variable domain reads DGGITQSPKYLFRKEGQNVTLSCEQNLNHDAMYWYRQDPGQGLRLIYYSQIVNDFQKGDIAEGYSVSREKKESFPLTVTSAQKNPTAFYLCASSMGTNTEAFFGQGTRLTVV.

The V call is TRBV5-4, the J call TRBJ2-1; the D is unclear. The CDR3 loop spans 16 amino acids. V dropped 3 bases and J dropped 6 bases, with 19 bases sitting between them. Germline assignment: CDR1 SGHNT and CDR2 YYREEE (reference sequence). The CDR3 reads CASSSTLKPAPNEQFF. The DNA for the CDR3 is TGTGCCAGCAGCTCCACTCTCAAACCAGCCCCCAATGAGCAGTTCTTC.

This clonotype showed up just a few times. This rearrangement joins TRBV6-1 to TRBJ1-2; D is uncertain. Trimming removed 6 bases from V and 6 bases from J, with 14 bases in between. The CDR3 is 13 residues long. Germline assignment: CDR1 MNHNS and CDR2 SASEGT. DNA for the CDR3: TGTGCCAGCAGCCGGGATCCGGTTGATGGCTACACCTTC. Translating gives CASSRDPVDGYTF.

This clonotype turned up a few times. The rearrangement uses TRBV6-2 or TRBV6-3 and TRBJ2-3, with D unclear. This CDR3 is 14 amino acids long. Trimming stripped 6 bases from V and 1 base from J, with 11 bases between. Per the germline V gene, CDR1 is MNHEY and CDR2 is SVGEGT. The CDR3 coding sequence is TGTGCCAGCAGGCGACAAGCGCGCACAGATACGCAGTATTTT. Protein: CASRRQARTDTQYF.

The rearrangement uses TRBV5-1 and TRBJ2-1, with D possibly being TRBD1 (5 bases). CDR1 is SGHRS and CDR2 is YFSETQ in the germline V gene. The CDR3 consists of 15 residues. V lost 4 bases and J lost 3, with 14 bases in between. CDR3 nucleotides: TGCGCCAGCAGCGAAACAGGTGCCCTCTACAATGAGCAGTTCTTC. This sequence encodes CASSETGALYNEQFF.

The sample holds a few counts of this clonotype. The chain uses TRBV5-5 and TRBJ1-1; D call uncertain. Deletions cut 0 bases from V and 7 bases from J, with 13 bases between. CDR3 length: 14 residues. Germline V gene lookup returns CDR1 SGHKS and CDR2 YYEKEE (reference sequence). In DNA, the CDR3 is TGTGCCAGCAGCTTGGGCCCCCAGGAAGGTGAAGCTTTCTTT. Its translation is CASSLGPQEGEAFF.

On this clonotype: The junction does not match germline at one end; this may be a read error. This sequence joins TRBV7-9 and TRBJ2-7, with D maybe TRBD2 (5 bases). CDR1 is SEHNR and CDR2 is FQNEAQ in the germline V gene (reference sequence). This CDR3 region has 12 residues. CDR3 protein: CALSLATYDQYF. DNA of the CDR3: TGTGCCCTCAGCTTAGCGACCTACGATCAGTACTTC.

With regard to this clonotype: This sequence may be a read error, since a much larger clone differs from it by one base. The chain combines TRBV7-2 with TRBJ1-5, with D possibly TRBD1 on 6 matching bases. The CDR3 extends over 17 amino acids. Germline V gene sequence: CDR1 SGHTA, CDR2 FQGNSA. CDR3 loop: CASSQRGTPNSNQPKHF. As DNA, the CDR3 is TGTGCCAGCAGCCAAAGGGGGACTCCGAATAGCAATCAGCCCAAGCATTTT. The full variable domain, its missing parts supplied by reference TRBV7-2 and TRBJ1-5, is GAGVSQSPSNKVTEKGKDVELRCDPISGHTALYWYRQSLGQGLEFLIYFQGNSAPDKSGLPSDRFSAERTGGSVSTLTIQRTQQEDSAVYLCASSQRGTPNSNQPKHFGDGTRLSIL.

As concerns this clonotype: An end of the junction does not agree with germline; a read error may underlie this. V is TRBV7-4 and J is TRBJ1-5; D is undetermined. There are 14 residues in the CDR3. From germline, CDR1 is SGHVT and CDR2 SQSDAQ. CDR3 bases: TGTGCCAGCAGCTTAGACAGCGGCAATCAGCCCGAGCATTTT. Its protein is CASSLDSGNQPEHF.

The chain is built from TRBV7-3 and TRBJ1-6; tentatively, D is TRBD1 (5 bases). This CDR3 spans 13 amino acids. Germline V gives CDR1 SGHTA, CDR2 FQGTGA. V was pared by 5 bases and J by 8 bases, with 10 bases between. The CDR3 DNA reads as TGTGCCAGCAGCCTGGGACCCGATTCACCCCTCCACTTT. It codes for CASSLGPDSPLHF.

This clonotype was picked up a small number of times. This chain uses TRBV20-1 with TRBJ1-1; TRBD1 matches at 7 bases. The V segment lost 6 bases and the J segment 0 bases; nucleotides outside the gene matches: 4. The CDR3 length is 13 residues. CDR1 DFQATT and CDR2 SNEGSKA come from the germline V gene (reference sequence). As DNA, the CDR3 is TGCAGTGCCGCGGGGACAGTGAACACTGAAGCTTTCTTT. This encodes CSAAGTVNTEAFF.

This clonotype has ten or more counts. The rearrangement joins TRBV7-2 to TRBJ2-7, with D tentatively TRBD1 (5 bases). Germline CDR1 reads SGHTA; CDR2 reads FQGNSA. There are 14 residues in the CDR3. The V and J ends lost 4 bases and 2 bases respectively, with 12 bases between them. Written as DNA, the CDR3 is TGTGCCAGCAGCTCCGAGACAGAGACCTACGAGCAGTACTTC. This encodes CASSSETETYEQYF.

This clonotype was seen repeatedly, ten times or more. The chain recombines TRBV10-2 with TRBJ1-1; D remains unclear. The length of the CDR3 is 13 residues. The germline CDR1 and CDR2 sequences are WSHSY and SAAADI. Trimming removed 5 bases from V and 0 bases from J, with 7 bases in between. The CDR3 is CASSQRMNTEAFF. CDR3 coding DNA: TGCGCCAGCAGTCAGAGGATGAACACTGAAGCTTTCTTT.

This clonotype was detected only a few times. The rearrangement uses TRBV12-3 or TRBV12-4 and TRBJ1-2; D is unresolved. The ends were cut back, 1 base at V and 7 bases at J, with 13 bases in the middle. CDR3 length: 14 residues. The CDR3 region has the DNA TGTGCCAGCAGTTTAGGGCCCTCGGGAAGTGGCTACACCTTC. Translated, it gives CASSLGPSGSGYTF.

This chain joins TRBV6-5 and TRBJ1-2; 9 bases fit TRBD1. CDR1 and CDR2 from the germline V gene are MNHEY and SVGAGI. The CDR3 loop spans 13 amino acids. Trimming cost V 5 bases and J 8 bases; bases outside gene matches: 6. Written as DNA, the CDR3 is TGTGCCAGCAGTCACAGGGGGCCGGAGGGCTACACCTTC. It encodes CASSHRGPEGYTF.

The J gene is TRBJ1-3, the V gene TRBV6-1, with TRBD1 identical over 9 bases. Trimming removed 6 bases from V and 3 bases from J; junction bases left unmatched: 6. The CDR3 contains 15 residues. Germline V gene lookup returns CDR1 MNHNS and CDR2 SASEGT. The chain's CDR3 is CASSRDRVFGNTIYF. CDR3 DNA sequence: TGTGCCAGCAGCAGGGACAGGGTTTTTGGAAACACCATATATTTT.